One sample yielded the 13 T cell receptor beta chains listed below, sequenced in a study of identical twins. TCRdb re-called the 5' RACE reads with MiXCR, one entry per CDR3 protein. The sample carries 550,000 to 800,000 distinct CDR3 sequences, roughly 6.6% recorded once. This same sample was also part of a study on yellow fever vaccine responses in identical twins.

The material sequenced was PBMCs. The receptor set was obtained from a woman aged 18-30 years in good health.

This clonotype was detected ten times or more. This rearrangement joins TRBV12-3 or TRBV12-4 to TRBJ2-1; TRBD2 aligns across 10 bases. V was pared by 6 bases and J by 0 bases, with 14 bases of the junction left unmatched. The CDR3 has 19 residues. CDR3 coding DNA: TGTGCCAGCAGCCCTCCCCCCCTAGCGGGAGTGGGCTCCTACAATGAGCAGTTCTTC. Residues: CASSPPPLAGVGSYNEQFF.

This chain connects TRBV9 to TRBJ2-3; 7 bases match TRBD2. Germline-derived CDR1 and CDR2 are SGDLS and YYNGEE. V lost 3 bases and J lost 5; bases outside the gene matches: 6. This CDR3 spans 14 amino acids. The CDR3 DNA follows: TGTGCCAGCAGCGGGCTTGGGGGGGGAGATACGCAGTATTTT. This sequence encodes CASSGLGGGDTQYF.

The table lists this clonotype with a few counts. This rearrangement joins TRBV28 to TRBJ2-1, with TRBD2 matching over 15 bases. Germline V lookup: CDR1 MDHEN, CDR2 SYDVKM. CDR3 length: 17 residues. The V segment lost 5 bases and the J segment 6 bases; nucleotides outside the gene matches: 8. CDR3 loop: CASSVFGLAGGGNEQFF. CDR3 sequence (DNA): TGTGCCAGCAGTGTATTCGGACTAGCGGGAGGGGGCAATGAGCAGTTCTTC.

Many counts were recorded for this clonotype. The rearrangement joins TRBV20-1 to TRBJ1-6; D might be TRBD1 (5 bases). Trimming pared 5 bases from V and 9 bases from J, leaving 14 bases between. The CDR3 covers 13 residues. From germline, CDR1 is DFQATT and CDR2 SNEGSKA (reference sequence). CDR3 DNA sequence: TGCAGTGCTCAGACGGGGCTGGGTTCACCCCTCCACTTT. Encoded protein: CSAQTGLGSPLHF.

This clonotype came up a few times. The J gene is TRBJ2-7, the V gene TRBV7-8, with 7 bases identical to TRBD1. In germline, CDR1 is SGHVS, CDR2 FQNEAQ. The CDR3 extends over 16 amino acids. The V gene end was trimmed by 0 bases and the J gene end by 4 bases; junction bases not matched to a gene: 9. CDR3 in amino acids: CASSLARNDRVYEQYF. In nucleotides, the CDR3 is TGTGCCAGCAGCTTAGCGCGGAACGACAGGGTGTACGAGCAGTACTTC.

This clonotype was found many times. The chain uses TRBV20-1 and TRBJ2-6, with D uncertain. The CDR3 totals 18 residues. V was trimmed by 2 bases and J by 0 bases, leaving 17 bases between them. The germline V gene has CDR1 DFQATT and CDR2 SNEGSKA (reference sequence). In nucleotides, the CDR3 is TGCAGTGCTAGAATTCCGGCCCTCTTTTTCTCTGGGGCCAACGTCCTGACTTTC. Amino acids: CSARIPALFFSGANVLTF.

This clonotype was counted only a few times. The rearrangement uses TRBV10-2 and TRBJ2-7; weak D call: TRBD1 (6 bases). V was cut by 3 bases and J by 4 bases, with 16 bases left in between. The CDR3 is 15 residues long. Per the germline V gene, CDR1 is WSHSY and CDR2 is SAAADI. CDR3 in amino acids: CASSEATGPGYEQYV. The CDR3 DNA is TGCGCCAGCAGTGAAGCGACAGGCCCAGGGTACGAGCAGTACGTC.

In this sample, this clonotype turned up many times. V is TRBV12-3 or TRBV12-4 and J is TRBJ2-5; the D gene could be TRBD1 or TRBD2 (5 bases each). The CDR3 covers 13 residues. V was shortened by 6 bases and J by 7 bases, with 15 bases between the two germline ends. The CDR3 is CASSPGPELTQYF. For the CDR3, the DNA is TGTGCCAGCAGCCCGGGACCCGAATTGACCCAGTACTTC.

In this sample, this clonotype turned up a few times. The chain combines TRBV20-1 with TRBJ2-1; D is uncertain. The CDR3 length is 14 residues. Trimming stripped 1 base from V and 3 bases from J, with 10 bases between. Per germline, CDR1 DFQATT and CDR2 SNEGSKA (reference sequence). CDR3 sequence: CSARGSTDYNEQFF. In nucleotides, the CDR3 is TGCAGTGCTAGAGGGTCGACGGACTACAATGAGCAGTTCTTC.

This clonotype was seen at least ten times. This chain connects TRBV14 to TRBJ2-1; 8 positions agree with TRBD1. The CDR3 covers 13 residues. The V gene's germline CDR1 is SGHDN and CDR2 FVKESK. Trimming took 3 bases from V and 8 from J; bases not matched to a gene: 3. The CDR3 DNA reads TGTGCCAGCAGCCAGGGACAGGTTGATGAGCAGTTCTTC. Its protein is CASSQGQVDEQFF. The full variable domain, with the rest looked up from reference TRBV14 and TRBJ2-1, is EAGVTQFPSHSVIEKGQTVTLRCDPISGHDNLYWYRRVMGKEIKFLLHFVKESKQDESGMPNNRFLAERTGGTYSTLKVQPAELEDSGVYFCASSQGQVDEQFFGPGTRLTVL.

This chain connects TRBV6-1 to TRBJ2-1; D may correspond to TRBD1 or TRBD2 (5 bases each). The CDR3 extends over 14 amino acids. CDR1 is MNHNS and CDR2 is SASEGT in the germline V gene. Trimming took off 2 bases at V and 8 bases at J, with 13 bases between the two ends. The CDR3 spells CASSESPRGDEQFF. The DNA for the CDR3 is TGTGCCAGCAGTGAATCCCCCCGGGGCGATGAGCAGTTCTTC.

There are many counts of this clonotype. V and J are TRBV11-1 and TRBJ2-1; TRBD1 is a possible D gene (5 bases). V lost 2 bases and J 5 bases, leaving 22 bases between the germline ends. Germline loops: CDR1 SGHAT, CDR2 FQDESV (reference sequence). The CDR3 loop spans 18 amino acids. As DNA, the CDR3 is TGTGCCAGCAGCTTAAACCTTGTCAGGGCTTTAATTAACAATGAGCAGTTCTTC. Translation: CASSLNLVRALINNEQFF.

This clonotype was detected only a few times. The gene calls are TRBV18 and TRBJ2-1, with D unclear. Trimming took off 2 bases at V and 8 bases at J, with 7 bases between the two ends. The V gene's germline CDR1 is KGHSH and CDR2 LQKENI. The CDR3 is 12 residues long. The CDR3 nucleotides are TGTGCCAGCTCACCATCGTGGCATGAGCAGTTCTTC. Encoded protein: CASSPSWHEQFF.